This TCR beta chain derives from a study of control samples from healthy donors and cancer patients. Germline assignment: CDR1 MNHEY and CDR2 SVGAGI. The CDR3 covers 13 residues. The ends were cut back, 4 bases at V and 3 bases at J, with 9 bases in the middle. Libraries were prepared by immunoSEQ multiplex PCR; TCRdb keeps only in-frame clonotypes and omits some of them. The profile covers about 170,000 clones, with around 92% appearing a single time and 2% taken by the ten largest. Sequencing used blood. The receptor's source is a woman aged 40 to 50 in good health. V is TRBV6-5 and J is TRBJ1-1; D is uncertain. CDR3 region: CASSFFRDTEAFF. In DNA form, the CDR3 reads TGTGCCAGCAGTTTCTTCCGGGACACTGAAGCTTTCTTT.